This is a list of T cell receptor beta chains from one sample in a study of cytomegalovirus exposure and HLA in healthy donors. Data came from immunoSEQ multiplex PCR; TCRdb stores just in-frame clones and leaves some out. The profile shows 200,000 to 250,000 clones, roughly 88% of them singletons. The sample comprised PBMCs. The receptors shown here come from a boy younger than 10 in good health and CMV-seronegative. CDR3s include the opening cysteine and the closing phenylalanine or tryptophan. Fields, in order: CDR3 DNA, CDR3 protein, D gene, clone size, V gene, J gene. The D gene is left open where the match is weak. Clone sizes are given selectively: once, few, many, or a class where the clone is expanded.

TGTGCCTGGAGTATCCACAACCGACGCGGAGACACTGAAGCTTTCTTT	CAWSIHNRRGDTEAFF	NA	few	TRBV30	TRBJ1-1
TGTGCCTGGACCCGTAGTGGGGGGTTAACTGAAGCTTTCTTT	CAWTRSGGLTEAFF	NA	NA	TRBV30	TRBJ1-1
TGTGCCAGCAGCTCGACAGGGTTTGGATATGGCTACACCTTC	CASSSTGFGYGYTF	TRBD1	NA	TRBV7-2	TRBJ1-2
TGTGCCAGAGGACAGAACGAGCAGTACTTC	CARGQNEQYF	NA	NA	TRBV2	TRBJ2-7
TGTGCCAGCAGCGTAGGTTCGGAGAGTATGAACACTGAAGCTTTCTTT	CASSVGSESMNTEAFF	NA	few	TRBV9	TRBJ1-1
TGTGCCACCACCGGGACACCCTCCTACGAGCAGTACTTC	CATTGTPSYEQYF	NA	NA	TRBV6-5	TRBJ2-7
TGTGCCAGCACCGAAAGAGGATCTGGGGCCAACGTCCTGACTTTC	CASTERGSGANVLTF	NA	few	TRBV2	TRBJ2-6
TGTGCCATCAGTGACCTGTATGGCTACACCTTC	CAISDLYGYTF	NA	NA	TRBV10-3	TRBJ1-2
TGTGCCTGGAGTGATGACAGGACGTGGATCACCTACGAGCAGTACTTC	CAWSDDRTWITYEQYF	NA	NA	TRBV30	TRBJ2-7
TGTGCCAGCAGTCCCCAGGGAGGGATTATCTACGAGCAGTACTTC	CASSPQGGIIYEQYF	TRBD2	NA	TRBV5-4	TRBJ2-7
TGTGCCTGGAGCCCCAGGGTAGGGGGAAGGTCCTACGAGCAGTACTTC	CAWSPRVGGRSYEQYF	NA	NA	TRBV30	TRBJ2-7
TGTGCCAGCAGCTACCACAGGGGAAATTACAATGAGCAGTTCTTC	CASSYHRGNYNEQFF	TRBD1	NA	TRBV5-8	TRBJ2-1
TGTGCCAGTAGTATTCGGGACAGGGGATTATCGGGGGCCAACGTCCTGACTTTC	CASSIRDRGLSGANVLTF	TRBD1	NA	TRBV19	TRBJ2-6
TGTGCCAGCAGTGCGACAGGGTTCAACTATGGCTACACCTTC	CASSATGFNYGYTF	TRBD1	once	TRBV6-1	TRBJ1-2